This T cell receptor (beta chain) was identified in a study of blood T cell repertoires in COVID-19. Study summary: From the United States, Italy and Spain came samples of acute and convalescent COVID-19. PBMCs, B-cell-depleted T cells, or T cells provided the cDNA or gDNA that made up the material.

As originally analysed: The assay estimated nucleated cells by amplifying reference gene primers. Libraries were prepared by immunoSEQ multiplex PCR; TCRdb keeps only in-frame clonotypes and omits some of them. The V and J calls and clone size were taken over from that table, and D and trimming were inferred from the DNA. The data show fewer than 110,000 clones, roughly 86% seen once. The CDR3 is made up of 15 amino acids. Looked up from germline, CDR1 is LGHDT and CDR2 is YNNKEL (reference sequence). V lost 6 bases, J lost 9 bases, and 21 bases lay in between. The chain combines TRBV3-1 (or the pseudogene TRBV3-2) with TRBJ1-3; D is possibly TRBD1 (6 bases). The source of this sequence is a woman in her twenties or thirties with acute or convalescent COVID-19. The sequencing input was peripheral blood. Written as DNA, the CDR3 is TGTGCCAGCAGTCCCTCCGACAGGTCGTATTTCACCATATATTTT. Amino acids: CASSPSDRSYFTIYF.